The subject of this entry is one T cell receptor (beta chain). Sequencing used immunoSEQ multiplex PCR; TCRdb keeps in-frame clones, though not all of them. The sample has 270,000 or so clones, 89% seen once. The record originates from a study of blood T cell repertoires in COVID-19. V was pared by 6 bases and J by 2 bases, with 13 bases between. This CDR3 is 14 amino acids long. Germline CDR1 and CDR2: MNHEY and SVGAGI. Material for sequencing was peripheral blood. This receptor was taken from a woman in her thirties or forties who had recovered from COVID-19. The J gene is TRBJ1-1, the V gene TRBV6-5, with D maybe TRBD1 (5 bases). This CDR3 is CASSWTPINTEAFF. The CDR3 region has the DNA TGTGCCAGCAGCTGGACACCTATTAACACTGAAGCTTTCTTT.